Listed here is a single TCR beta chain. Its cognate antigen is unknown. These data come from a study of T cell responses to AZD1222 COVID-19 vaccine. Study-level background: Second-dose schedules of about 4 or about 12 weeks were combined.

General study points: Clonal diversity was possibly underestimated; the donors were predominantly white British and more often female.

Using immunoSEQ multiplex PCR, the repertoire was profiled, and TCRdb retains in-frame clones only, with some absent. This table has roughly 100,000 clones, about 87% appearing once. The material sequenced was peripheral blood, taken on day 0 of AZD1222 vaccination. The clonotype comes from an adult in good health.

CDR3 in amino acids: CASSEHGLAGVEDTQYF. CDR3 coding DNA: TGTGCCAGCAGCGAACACGGACTAGCGGGAGTGGAGGATACGCAGTATTTT. V usage is TRBV9 and J usage is TRBJ2-3; 13 bases line up with TRBD2. The V segment lost 3 bases and the J segment 6 bases; nucleotides outside the gene matches: 10. The CDR3 has 17 residues. In germline, CDR1 is SGDLS, CDR2 YYNGEE.